The clone carrying this TCR beta chain was counted many times. Its antigen is not known. V shed 2 bases and J shed 10 bases, with 18 bases lying between them. Germline V gene data show CDR1 as SEHNR and CDR2 as FQNEAQ (reference sequence). The CDR3 has 15 residues. These data are taken from a study of neurological immune-mediated disorders. MiXCR, run by TCRdb on the 5' RACE reads, gives a single entry per CDR3 protein. This table holds roughly 100,000 distinct CDR3 sequences, 11% found once. Regarding the study as a whole: Sharing of CDR3 amino acid sequences among expanded clones across subjects was absent, suggesting private repertoires in all groups.

Sample time point: longitudinal time-point 3. This TCR was recovered from a female donor with HTLV-1-associated myelopathy (HAM/TSP). Sequenced: PBMCs. J is TRBJ2-1 and V is TRBV7-9; weak D call: TRBD1 (6 bases). The CDR3 region is CASSLIFPGTQEQFF. The DNA for the CDR3 is TGTGCCAGCAGCTTAATCTTTCCGGGGACACAGGAGCAGTTCTTC.